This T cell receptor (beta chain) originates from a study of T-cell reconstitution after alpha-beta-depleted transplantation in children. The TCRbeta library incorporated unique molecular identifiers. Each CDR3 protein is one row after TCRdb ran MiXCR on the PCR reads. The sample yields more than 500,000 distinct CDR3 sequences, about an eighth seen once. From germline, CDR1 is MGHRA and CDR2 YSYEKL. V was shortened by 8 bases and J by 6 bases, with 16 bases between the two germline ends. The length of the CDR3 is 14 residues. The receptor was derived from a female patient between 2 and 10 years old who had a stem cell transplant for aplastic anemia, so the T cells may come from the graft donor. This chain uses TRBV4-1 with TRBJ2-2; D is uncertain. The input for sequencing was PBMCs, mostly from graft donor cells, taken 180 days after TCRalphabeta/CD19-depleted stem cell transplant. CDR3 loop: CASVATQSPGELFF. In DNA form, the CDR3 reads TGCGCCAGCGTAGCCACCCAGTCACCCGGGGAGCTGTTTTTT.